Sequencing of this T cell receptor (beta chain) was carried out in a study of tumor-infiltrating lymphocytes in primary liver carcinoma. The overall study: Per sample, productive TCRbeta reads numbered roughly 3.5 to 8 million, similar across tissue types. General study results and limits: A significantly higher top-250-clone fraction was found in tumors than in blood (p = 0.039).

Both RNA and DNA were isolated together from around 20-30 mg of bulk tissue that had not been sorted. Subjects presented with primary liver carcinoma managed by surgical resection. Five separate regions were sampled from each tumor. Note on this clonotype: Its specificity is not known. One end of the junction varies from germline; a read error may be responsible.

A constant-region primer served to make TCR beta cDNA from roughly 500 ng total RNA. Investigators got TCR beta libraries out of three nested multiplex PCR rounds, done with slightly modified ARM-PCR. TCRdb independently ran MiXCR on the multiplex PCR reads; one entry per CDR3 protein. The table includes about 50,000 distinct CDR3 sequences, around 73% detected once. Sequencing was carried out using liver tumor tissue from sampling region 5. As for subset: tumor region T5, tumor centre. This sequence was found in a man aged 40-49 years with primary liver carcinoma and hepatitis B virus infection.

The CDR3 bases are TGTGCCAGCGGCCAAAATGGAGGGGTTAGTAGTTCACCACTCCACTTT. Its protein product is CASGQNGGVSSSPLHF. V gene TRBV14 combines with J gene TRBJ1-6; TRBD1 might be the D (5 bases). Germline-derived CDR1 and CDR2 are SGHDN and FVKESK. The CDR3 spans 16 residues. Full variable domain (remainder filled in from reference TRBV14 and TRBJ1-6): EAGVTQFPSHSVIEKGQTVTLRCDPISGHDNLYWYRRVMGKEIKFLLHFVKESKQDESGMPNNRFLAERTGGTYSTLKVQPAELEDSGVYFCASGQNGGVSSSPLHFGNGTRLTVT.